Below are 12 T cell receptor beta chains sequenced from a single sample in a study of blood T cell repertoires in COVID-19. Using immunoSEQ multiplex PCR, the repertoire was profiled, and TCRdb retains in-frame clones only, with some absent. The table has roughly 340,000 clones, approximately 92% seen once. What was sequenced was PBMCs or T cells enriched from blood (not recorded which). These receptors were collected from a man between 18 and 29 years old who had recovered from COVID-19.

The rearrangement joins TRBV4-3 to TRBJ2-6, with a tentative D call TRBD2 (6 bases). Germline V gene sequence: CDR1 LGHNA, CDR2 YSLEER. Between the trimmed V and J ends, which lost 0 bases and 2 bases, there was a span of 23 bases. This CDR3 has 21 amino acids. The CDR3 DNA follows: TGCGCCAGCAGCCAAGATCCTCTGGGAGGCAGGGCAAACACTGGGGCCAACGTCCTGACTTTC. Its protein product is CASSQDPLGGRANTGANVLTF.

This sequence joins TRBV6-5 and TRBJ1-1; D might be TRBD1 (5 bases). The germline V gene encodes CDR1 MNHEY and CDR2 SVGAGI. V lost 4 bases to trimming and J lost 2 bases, with 11 bases between them. The length of the CDR3 is 14 residues. Here the CDR3 reads CASSFRRVNTEAFF. The CDR3 DNA follows: TGTGCCAGCAGTTTCCGCAGGGTTAACACTGAAGCTTTCTTT.

The chain is built from TRBV7-9 and TRBJ2-1, with D tentatively TRBD2 (5 bases). Germline CDR1 and CDR2: SEHNR and FQNEAQ (reference sequence). Trimming stripped 1 base from V and 5 bases from J, with 12 bases between. This CDR3 spans 15 amino acids. The CDR3 DNA sequence: TGTGCCAGCAGCTTAGACCTAGCCATGAACAATGAGCAGTTCTTC. Its protein is CASSLDLAMNNEQFF.

This clone was seen just once. This sequence joins TRBV9 and TRBJ1-6; maybe TRBD1 (6 bases). The CDR3 has 15 amino acids. CDR1 SGDLS and CDR2 YYNGEE come from the germline V gene. V lost 5 bases and J lost 5, with 14 bases in between. CDR3 loop: CASSVAPGDNSPLHF. CDR3 sequence (DNA): TGTGCCAGCAGTGTGGCCCCAGGGGATAATTCACCCCTCCACTTT.

The rearrangement uses TRBV5-5 and TRBJ1-2, with a weak D call TRBD1 (5 bases). The CDR3 sequence is 13 residues long. Germline CDR1 reads SGHKS; CDR2 reads YYEKEE (reference sequence). V lost 5 bases, J lost 2 bases, and 10 bases lay in between. The DNA of the CDR3 is TGTGCCAGCAGACCCGACAGAAACTATGGCTACACCTTC. Translated, it gives CASRPDRNYGYTF.

This clone was detected once. The chain has TRBV3-1 (or the pseudogene TRBV3-2) and TRBJ2-5; D not resolved. V gave up 0 bases and J gave up 5 bases, with 10 bases separating them. Germline V gene lookup returns CDR1 LGHDT and CDR2 YNNKEL (reference sequence). The CDR3 totals 14 residues. CDR3 region: CASSQDPGRETQYF. The CDR3, as DNA: TGTGCCAGCAGCCAAGACCCAGGCCGGGAGACCCAGTACTTC.

V usage is TRBV27 and J usage is TRBJ2-5; tentative D call: TRBD1 (5 bases). V was cut by 9 bases and J by 5 bases, with 16 bases left in between. This CDR3 is built from 13 residues. Germline CDR1 and CDR2: MNHEY and SMNVEV (reference sequence). The CDR3 DNA follows: TGTGCCAGTAGTAACATCAACAGGGAGACCCAGTACTTC. This sequence encodes CASSNINRETQYF.

The rearrangement joins TRBV6-1 to TRBJ2-5; D gene ambiguous. The CDR3 loop spans 17 amino acids. CDR1 and CDR2 (germline): MNHNS, SASEGT. Trimming removed 1 base from V and 5 bases from J, with 20 bases in between. The CDR3 coding sequence is TGTGCCAGCAGTGAAGTTTTGGTGGCGGCCCGCCGTGAGACCCAGTACTTC. Translating it yields CASSEVLVAARRETQYF.

The rearrangement uses TRBV5-4 and TRBJ1-2; tentative D call: TRBD1 (5 bases). The V and J ends lost 2 bases and 0 bases respectively, with 14 bases between them. The CDR3 is made up of 16 amino acids. Germline V gene lookup returns CDR1 SGHNT and CDR2 YYREEE (reference sequence). Here the CDR3 reads CASSLGGRASNYGYTF. CDR3 DNA: TGTGCCAGCAGCTTAGGCGGCAGGGCCTCTAACTATGGCTACACCTTC.

This clone has only a few counts. The gene calls are TRBV29-1 and TRBJ2-2; 10 positions match TRBD2. The germline CDR1 and CDR2 sequences are SQVTM and ANQGSEA. The CDR3 is 17 amino acids. V was clipped by 4 bases and J by 4 bases; unmatched bases: 12. The CDR3 loop is CSVVLASGRAATGELFF. In DNA form, the CDR3 reads TGCAGCGTTGTTCTGGCCAGCGGGAGGGCCGCCACCGGGGAGCTGTTTTTT.

The chain has TRBV9 and TRBJ1-1; 7 bases match TRBD1. Germline V gene data show CDR1 as SGDLS and CDR2 as YYNGEE. The CDR3 length is 18 residues. V dropped 3 bases and J dropped 0; count of bases not matched to a gene: 14. The DNA for the CDR3 is TGTGCCAGCAGCGGACACGTGACAGGGACTCACATGAACACTGAAGCTTTCTTT. Amino acid sequence: CASSGHVTGTHMNTEAFF.

This chain joins TRBV3-1 (or the pseudogene TRBV3-2) and TRBJ2-1, with 7 bases lining up with TRBD2. This CDR3 has 16 residues. From germline, CDR1 is LGHDT and CDR2 YNNKEL (reference sequence). The V segment lost 2 bases and the J segment 1 base; nucleotides outside the gene matches: 5. The CDR3 loop is CASSQTGGQSYNEQFF. CDR3 coding DNA: TGTGCCAGCAGCCAAACGGGAGGCCAATCCTACAATGAGCAGTTCTTC.